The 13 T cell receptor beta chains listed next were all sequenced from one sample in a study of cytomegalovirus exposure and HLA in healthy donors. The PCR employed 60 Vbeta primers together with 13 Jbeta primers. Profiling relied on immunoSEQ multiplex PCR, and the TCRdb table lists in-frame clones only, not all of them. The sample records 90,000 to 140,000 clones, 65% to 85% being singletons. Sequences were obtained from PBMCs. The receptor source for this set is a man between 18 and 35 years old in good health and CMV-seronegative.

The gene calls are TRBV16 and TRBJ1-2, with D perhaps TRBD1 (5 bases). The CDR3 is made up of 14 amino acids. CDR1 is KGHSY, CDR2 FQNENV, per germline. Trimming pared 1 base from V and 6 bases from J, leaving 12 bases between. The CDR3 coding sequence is TGTGCCAGCAGCCAATTGGGGGGGAAGGATGGCTACACCTTC. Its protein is CASSQLGGKDGYTF.

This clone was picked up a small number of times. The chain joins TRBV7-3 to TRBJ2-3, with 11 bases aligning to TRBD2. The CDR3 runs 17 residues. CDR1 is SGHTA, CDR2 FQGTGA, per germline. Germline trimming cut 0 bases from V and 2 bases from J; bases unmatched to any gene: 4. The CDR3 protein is CASSLTRLAGTTDTQYF. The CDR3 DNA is TGTGCCAGCAGCTTAACCAGACTAGCGGGGACCACAGATACGCAGTATTTT.

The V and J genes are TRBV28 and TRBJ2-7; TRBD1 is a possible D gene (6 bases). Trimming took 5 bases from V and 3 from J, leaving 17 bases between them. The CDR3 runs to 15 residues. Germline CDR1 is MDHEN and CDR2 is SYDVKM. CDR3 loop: CASSPTRPDSYEQYF. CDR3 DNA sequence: TGTGCCAGCAGTCCGACGCGCCCGGACAGCTACGAGCAGTACTTC.

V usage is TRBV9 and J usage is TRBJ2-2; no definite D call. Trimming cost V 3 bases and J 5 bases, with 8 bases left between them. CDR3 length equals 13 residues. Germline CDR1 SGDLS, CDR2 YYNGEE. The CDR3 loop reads CASSEQPTGELFF. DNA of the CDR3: TGTGCCAGCAGCGAACAGCCTACCGGGGAGCTGTTTTTT.

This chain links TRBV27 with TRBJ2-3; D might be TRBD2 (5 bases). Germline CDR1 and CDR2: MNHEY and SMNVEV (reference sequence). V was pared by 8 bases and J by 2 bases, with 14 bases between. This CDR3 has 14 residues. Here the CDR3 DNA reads TGTGCCAGCTCTCTTGTGGGAGCCACAGATACGCAGTATTTT. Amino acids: CASSLVGATDTQYF.

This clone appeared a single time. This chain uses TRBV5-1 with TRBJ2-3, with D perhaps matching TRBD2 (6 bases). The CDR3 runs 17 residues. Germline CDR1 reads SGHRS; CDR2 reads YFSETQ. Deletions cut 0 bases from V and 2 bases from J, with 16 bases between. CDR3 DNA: TGCGCCAGCAGCTTGGCCGTAGGACTACCCACCACAGATACGCAGTATTTT. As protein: CASSLAVGLPTTDTQYF.

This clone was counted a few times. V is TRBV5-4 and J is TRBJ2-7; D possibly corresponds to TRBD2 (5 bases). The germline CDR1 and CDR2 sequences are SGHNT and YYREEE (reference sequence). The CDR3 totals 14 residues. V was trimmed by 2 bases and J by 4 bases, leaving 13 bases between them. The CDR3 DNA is TGTGCCAGCAGCTTTGGTGGGAGAGGGTACGAGCAGTACTTC. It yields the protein CASSFGGRGYEQYF.

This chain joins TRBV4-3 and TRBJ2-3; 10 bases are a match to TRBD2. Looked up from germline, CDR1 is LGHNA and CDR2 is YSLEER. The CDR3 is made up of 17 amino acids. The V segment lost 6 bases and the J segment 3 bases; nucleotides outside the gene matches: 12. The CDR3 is CASSYYGGGLATDTQYF. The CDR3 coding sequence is TGCGCCAGCAGTTATTATGGTGGGGGACTAGCGACAGATACGCAGTATTTT.

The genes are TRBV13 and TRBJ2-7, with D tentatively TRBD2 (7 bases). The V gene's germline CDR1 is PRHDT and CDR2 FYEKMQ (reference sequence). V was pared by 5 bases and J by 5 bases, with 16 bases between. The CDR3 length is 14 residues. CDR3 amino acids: CASSTRGGADEQYF. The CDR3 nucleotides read TGTGCCAGCAGCACCCGTGGGGGGGCCGACGAGCAGTACTTC.

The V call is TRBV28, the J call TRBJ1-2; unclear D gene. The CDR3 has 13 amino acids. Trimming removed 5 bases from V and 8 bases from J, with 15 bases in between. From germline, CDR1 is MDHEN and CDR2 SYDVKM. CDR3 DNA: TGTGCCAGCAGTGACCGGGGTCGGAAGGGCTACACCTTC. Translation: CASSDRGRKGYTF.

This CDR3 reads CAWSVGSGSLWYEQYF. CDR3 DNA: TGTGCCTGGAGTGTAGGTAGCGGGAGCCTTTGGTACGAGCAGTACTTC. This chain links TRBV30 with TRBJ2-7; 9 bases are a match to TRBD2. V lost 0 bases and J lost 4; bases outside the gene matches: 10. This CDR3 is built from 16 residues. Germline CDR1 is GTSNPN and CDR2 is SVGIG (reference sequence).

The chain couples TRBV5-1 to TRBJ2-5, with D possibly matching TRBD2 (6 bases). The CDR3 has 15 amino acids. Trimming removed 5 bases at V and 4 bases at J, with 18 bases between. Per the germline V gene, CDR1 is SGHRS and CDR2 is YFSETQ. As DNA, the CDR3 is TGCGCCAGCAGTTCGCCGGAGCGGGCCCCAGAGACCCAGTACTTC. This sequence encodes CASSSPERAPETQYF.

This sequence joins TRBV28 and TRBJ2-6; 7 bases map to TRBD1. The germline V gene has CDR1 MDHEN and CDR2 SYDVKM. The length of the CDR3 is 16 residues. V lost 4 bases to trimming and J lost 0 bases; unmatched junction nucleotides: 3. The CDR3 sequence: CASSSDRSSGANVLTF. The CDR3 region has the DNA TGTGCCAGCAGTTCGGACAGGTCCTCTGGGGCCAACGTCCTGACTTTC.